These T cell receptor beta chains were read from a single sample in a study of blood T cell repertoires in COVID-19. Libraries were prepared by immunoSEQ multiplex PCR; TCRdb keeps only in-frame clonotypes and omits some of them. The data hold about 47,000 clones, with 88% observed a single time. Material: peripheral blood. Receptors were obtained from a man aged 50-59 years with active COVID-19. CDR3s leave out the opening cysteine and the closing phenylalanine or tryptophan.

CDR3 protein	J gene	V gene
ASSPRTSGSTDTQY	TRBJ2-3	TRBV5-1
SVVRDTIGGTQY	TRBJ2-5	TRBV29-1
ASSLSSPTGISGNTIY	TRBJ1-3	TRBV7-2
ASKGQNTGELF	TRBJ2-2	TRBV6-4
ASSAPDRDEAF	TRBJ1-1	TRBV9
ASSPVAGGMSTDTQY	TRBJ2-3	TRBV7-6
ASSVESTDTQY	TRBJ2-3	TRBV6-4
ASSFQTGGDGYT	TRBJ1-2	TRBV5-6
ASSLAEQGNSNQPQH	TRBJ1-5	TRBV5-4
ASTKPRGSYNSPLH	TRBJ1-6	TRBV5-6
ASSDGGWGYT	TRBJ1-2	TRBV7-9
ASSPGQGRGRANEKLF	TRBJ1-4	TRBV18
ASSPASGLASYEQY	TRBJ2-7	TRBV7-2
ASSQVGSSNNEQF	TRBJ2-1	TRBV3-1/TRBV3-2
ASSDRGASGNTIY	TRBJ1-3	TRBV6-1
ASTDREGGYT	TRBJ1-2	TRBV7-2
ASSDRMNTEAF	TRBJ1-1	TRBV18
ASSGGYSYGYT	TRBJ1-2	TRBV5-1
ASSPLQGREQF	TRBJ2-1	TRBV18
ASSFADTQY	TRBJ2-3	TRBV5-1
ASSGDSRAPDGYT	TRBJ1-2	TRBV2
ASSPLGSFSSGANVLT	TRBJ2-6	TRBV3-1/TRBV3-2
ASSAPGQTDTQY	TRBJ2-3	TRBV6-6
ATRTGFPGNTIY	TRBJ1-3	TRBV19
ASSLAGTAAEAF	TRBJ1-1	TRBV5-1
ASSRTGANYGYT	TRBJ1-2	TRBV6-5
ASSSAGNYNEQF	TRBJ2-1	TRBV11-2
ASSRMGGVDTQY	TRBJ2-3	TRBV7-7